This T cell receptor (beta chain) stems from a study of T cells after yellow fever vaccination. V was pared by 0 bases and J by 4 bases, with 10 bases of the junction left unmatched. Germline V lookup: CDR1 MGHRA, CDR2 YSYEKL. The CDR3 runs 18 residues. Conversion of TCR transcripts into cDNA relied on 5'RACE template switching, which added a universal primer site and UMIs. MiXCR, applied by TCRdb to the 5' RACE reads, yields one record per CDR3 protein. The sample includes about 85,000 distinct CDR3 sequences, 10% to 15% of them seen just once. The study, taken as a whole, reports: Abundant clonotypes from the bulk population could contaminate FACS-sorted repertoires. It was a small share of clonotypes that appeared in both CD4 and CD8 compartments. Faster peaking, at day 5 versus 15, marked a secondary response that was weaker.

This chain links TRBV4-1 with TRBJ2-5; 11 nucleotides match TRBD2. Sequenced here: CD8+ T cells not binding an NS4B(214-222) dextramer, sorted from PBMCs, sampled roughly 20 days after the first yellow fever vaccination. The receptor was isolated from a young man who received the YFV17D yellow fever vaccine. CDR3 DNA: TGCGCCAGCAGCCAAGATCAGGTAGCGGGGGGGCTTATAGAGACCCAGTACTTC. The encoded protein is CASSQDQVAGGLIETQYF.